This T cell receptor (beta chain) was identified during a study of blood T cell repertoires in COVID-19. The CDR3 contains 17 residues. Germline CDR1 is SGDLS and CDR2 is YYNGEE. Trimming at V came to 0 bases and at J to 3 bases, leaving 6 bases not matched to a gene. Using immunoSEQ multiplex PCR, the repertoire was profiled, and TCRdb retains in-frame clones only, with some absent. The sample has 160,000 or so clones, around four fifths seen once. The genes are TRBV9 and TRBJ2-3; 11 nucleotides match TRBD2. The sample was peripheral blood. This sequence originates from a man in his 70s with active or convalescent COVID-19. The CDR3: CASSVVPSSGGTDTQYF. In DNA, the CDR3 is TGTGCCAGCAGCGTAGTGCCGTCTAGCGGGGGGACAGATACGCAGTATTTT.